What follows is one TCR beta chain and its context. Using immunoSEQ multiplex PCR, the repertoire was profiled, and TCRdb retains in-frame clones only, with some absent. In the table there are 200,000 to 250,000 clones, more than 70% of which are singletons. This record belongs to a study of blood T cell repertoires in COVID-19. This CDR3 has 14 amino acids. The V gene's germline CDR1 is MNHNY and CDR2 SVGAGI (reference sequence). After removal of 6 bases from V and 4 bases from J, the junction contained 8 bases not matched to a gene. What was sequenced was peripheral blood. The V gene is TRBV6-6, the J gene TRBJ1-1, with 7 positions matching TRBD1. This receptor was taken from a woman aged 55-69 years with acute or convalescent COVID-19. CDR3 nucleotides: TGTGCCAGCAGGCGGTTGACAGGGCCCACTGAAGCTTTCTTT. This gives the protein CASRRLTGPTEAFF.